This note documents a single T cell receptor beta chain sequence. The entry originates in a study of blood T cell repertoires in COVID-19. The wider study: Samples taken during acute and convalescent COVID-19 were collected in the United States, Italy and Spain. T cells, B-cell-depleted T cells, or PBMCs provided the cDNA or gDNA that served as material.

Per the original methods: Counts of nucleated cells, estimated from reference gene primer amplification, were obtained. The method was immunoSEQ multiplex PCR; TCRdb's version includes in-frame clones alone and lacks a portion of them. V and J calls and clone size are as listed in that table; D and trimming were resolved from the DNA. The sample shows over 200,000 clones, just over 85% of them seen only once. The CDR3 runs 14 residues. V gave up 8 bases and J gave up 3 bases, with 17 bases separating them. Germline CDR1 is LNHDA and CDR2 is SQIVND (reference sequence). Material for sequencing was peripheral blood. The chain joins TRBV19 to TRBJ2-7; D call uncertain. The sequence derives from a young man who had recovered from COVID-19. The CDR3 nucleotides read TGTGCCAGTGATCTGCAGGCTCGAGACTACGAGCAGTACTTC. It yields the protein CASDLQARDYEQYF.